This T cell receptor (beta chain) emerged from a study of blood T cell repertoires in COVID-19. Seattle participants joined during active infection and were tracked over time. The V and J ends lost 3 bases and 3 bases respectively, with 12 bases between them. Germline lookup yields CDR1 SNHLY and CDR2 FYNNEI. The CDR3 is made up of 15 amino acids. Produced via immunoSEQ multiplex PCR; TCRdb's table is partial and in-frame only. The repertoire holds hundreds of thousands of clones, with around 87% as singletons. The sample was peripheral blood. The source of this sequence is a woman between 40 and 50 years old with COVID-19, enrolled during active disease. The chain combines TRBV2 with TRBJ1-5; D may be TRBD1 (6 bases). This CDR3 reads CASSDGQGFNQPQHF. The CDR3 nucleotides are TGTGCCAGCAGTGATGGGCAGGGGTTCAATCAGCCCCAGCATTTT.